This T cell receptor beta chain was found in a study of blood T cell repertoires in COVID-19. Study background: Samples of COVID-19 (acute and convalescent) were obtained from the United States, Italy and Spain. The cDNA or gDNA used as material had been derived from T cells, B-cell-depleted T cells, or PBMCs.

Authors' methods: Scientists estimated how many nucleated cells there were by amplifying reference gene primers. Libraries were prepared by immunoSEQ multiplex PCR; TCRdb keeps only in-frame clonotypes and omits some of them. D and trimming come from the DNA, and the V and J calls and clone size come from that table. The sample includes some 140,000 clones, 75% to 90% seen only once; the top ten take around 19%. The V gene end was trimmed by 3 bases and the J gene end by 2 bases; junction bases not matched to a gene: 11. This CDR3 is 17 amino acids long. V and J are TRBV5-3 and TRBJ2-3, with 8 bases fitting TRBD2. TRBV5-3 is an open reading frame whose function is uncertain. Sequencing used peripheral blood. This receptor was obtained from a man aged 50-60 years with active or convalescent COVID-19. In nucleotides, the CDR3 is TGTGCCAGAAGCTGCCCCCGACTAGCGAGTACCACAGATACGCAGTATTTT. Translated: CARSCPRLASTTDTQYF.